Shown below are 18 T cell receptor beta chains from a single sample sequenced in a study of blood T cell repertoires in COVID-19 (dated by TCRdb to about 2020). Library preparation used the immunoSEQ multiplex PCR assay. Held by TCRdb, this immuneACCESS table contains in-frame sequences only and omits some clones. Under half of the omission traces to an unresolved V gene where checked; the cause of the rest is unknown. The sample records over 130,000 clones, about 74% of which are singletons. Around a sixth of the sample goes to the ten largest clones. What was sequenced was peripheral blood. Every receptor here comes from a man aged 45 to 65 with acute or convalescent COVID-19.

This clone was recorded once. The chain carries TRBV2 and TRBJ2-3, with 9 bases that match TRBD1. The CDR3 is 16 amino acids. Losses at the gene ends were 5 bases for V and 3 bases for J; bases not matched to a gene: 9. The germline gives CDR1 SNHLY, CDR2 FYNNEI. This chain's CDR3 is CASSKMTGGGTDTQYF. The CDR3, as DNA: TGTGCCAGCAGTAAAATGACAGGGGGGGGGACAGATACGCAGTATTTT.

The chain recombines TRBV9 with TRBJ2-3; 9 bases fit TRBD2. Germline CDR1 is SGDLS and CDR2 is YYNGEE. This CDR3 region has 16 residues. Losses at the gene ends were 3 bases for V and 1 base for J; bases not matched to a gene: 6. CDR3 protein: CASSARLAAGTDTQYF. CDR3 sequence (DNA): TGTGCCAGCAGCGCCCGACTAGCGGCGGGCACAGATACGCAGTATTTT.

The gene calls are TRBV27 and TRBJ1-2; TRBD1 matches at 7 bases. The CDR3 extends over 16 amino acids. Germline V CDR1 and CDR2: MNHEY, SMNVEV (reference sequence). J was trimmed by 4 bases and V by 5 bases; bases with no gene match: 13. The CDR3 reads CASSRSDREIPYGYTF. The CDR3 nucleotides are TGTGCCAGCAGTCGTTCCGACAGGGAGATCCCCTATGGCTACACCTTC.

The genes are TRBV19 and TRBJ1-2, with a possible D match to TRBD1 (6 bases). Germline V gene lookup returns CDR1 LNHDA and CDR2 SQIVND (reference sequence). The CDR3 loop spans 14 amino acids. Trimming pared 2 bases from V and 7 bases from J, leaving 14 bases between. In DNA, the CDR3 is TGTGCCAGTAGTATAATGGGTACAGGGTCTGGCTACACCTTC. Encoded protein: CASSIMGTGSGYTF.

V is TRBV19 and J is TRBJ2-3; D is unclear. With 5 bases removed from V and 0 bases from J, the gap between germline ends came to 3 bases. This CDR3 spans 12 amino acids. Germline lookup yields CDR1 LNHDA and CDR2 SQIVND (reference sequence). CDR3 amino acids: CASSPSTDTQYF. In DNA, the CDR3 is TGTGCCAGTAGTCCTAGCACAGATACGCAGTATTTT.

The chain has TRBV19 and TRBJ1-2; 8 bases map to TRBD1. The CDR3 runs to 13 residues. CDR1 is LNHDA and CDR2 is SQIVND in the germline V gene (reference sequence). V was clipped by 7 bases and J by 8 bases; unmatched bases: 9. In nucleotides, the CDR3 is TGTGCCAGTATACTGGACAGGGTGAGCGGCTACACCTTC. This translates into CASILDRVSGYTF.

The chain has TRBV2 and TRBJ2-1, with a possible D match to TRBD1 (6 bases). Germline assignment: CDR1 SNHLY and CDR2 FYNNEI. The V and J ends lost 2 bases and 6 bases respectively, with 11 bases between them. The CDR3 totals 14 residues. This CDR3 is CASSEREGGNEQFF. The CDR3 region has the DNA TGTGCCAGCAGTGAAAGGGAAGGGGGCAATGAGCAGTTCTTC.

CDR3 DNA sequence: TGTGCCAGCAGCCTGGCGGGGGCGACAACCTACGAGCAGTACTTC. It encodes CASSLAGATTYEQYF. V gene TRBV3-1 (or the pseudogene TRBV3-2) combines with J gene TRBJ2-7, with a tentative D call TRBD2 (7 bases). The V and J ends lost 4 bases and 2 bases respectively, with 15 bases between them. Germline CDR1 reads LGHDT; CDR2 reads YNNKEL (reference sequence). This CDR3 has 15 residues.

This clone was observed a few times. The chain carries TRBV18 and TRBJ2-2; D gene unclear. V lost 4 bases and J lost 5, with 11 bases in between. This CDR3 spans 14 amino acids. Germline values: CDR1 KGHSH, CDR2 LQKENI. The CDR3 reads CASSRATVTGELFF. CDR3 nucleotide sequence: TGTGCCAGCTCACGAGCAACTGTTACCGGGGAGCTGTTTTTT.

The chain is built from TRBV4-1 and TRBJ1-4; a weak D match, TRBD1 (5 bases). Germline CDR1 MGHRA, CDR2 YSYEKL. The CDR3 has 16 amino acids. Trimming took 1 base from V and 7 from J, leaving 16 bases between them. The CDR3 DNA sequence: TGCGCCAGCAGCCAAGTCGGGGGGGTCATTGGTGAAAAACTGTTTTTT. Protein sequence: CASSQVGGVIGEKLFF.

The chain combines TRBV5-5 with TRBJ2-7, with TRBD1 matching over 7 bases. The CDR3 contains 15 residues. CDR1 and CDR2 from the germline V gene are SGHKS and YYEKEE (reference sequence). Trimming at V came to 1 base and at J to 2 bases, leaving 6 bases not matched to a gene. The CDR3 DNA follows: TGTGCCAGCAGCTTGTCAGGGGGACCAACCTACGAGCAGTACGTC. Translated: CASSLSGGPTYEQYV.

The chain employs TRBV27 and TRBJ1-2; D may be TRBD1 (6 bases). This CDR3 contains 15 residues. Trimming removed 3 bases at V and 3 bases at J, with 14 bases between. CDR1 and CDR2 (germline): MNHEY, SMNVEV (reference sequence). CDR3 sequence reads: CASSFRPGADYGYTF. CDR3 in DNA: TGTGCCAGCAGTTTTCGGCCAGGGGCTGACTATGGCTACACCTTC.

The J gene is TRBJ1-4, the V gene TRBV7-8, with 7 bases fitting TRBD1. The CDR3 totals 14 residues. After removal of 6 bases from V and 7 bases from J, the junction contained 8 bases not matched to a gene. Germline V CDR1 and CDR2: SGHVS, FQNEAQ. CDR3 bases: TGTGCCAGCAGATCCGGGACAGAAGTTGAAAAACTGTTTTTT. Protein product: CASRSGTEVEKLFF.

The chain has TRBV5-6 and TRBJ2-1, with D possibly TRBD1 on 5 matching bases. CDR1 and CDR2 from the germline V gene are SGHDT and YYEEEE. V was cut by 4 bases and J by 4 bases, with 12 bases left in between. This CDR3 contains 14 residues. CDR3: CASSPGAGYNEQFF. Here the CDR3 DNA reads TGTGCCAGCAGCCCCGGTGCAGGGTACAATGAGCAGTTCTTC.

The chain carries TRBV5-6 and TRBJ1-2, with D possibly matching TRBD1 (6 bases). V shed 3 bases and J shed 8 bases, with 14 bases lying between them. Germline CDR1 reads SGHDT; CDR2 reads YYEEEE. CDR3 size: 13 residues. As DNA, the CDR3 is TGTGCCAGCAGCTCTCAGGGGAGGGAGGGCTACACCTTC. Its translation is CASSSQGREGYTF.

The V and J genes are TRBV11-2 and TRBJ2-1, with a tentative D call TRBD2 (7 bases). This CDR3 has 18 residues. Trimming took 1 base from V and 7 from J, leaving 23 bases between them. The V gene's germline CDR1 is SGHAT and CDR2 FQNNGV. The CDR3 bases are TGTGCCAGCAGCTTAGCGGCGAATAGGGGGGGATGGGGAAATGAGCAGTTCTTC. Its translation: CASSLAANRGGWGNEQFF. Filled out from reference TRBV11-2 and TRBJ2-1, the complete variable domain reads EAGVAQSPRYKIIEKRQSVAFWCNPISGHATLYWYQQILGQGPKLLIQFQNNGVVDDSQLPKDRFSAERLKGVDSTLKIQPAKLEDSAVYLCASSLAANRGGWGNEQFFGPGTRLTVL.

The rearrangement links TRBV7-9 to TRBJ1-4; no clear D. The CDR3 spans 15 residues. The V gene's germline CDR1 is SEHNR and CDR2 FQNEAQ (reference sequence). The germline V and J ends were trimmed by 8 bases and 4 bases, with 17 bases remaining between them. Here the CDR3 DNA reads TGTGCCAGCTCAGGACTCTCCTACTTTAATGAAAAACTGTTTTTT. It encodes CASSGLSYFNEKLFF.

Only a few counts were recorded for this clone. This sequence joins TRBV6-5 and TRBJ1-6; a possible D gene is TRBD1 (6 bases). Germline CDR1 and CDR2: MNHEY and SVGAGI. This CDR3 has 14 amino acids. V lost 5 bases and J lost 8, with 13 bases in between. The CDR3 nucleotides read TGTGCCAGCAGTCAGATTTACAGGGATTCACCCCTCCACTTT. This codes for CASSQIYRDSPLHF.